Each of the 9 T cell receptor beta chains below was sequenced from the same sample in a study of cytomegalovirus exposure and HLA in healthy donors. Assay: immunoSEQ multiplex PCR; the TCRdb copy retains only in-frame clones and omits some. The sample yields about 120,000 clones, roughly 88% seen once. Sequenced material: PBMCs. The receptors shown here come from a woman under 30 in good health and CMV-seropositive.

CDR3 nucleotides: TGTGCCAGCAGGGCGGCAGCAAATTCACCCCTCCACTTT. It is translated as CASRAAANSPLHF. The chain recombines TRBV9 with TRBJ1-6; no clear D. Germline assignment: CDR1 SGDLS and CDR2 YYNGEE. Trimming stripped 5 bases from V and 7 bases from J, with 10 bases between. This CDR3 is built from 13 residues.

This sequence joins TRBV19 and TRBJ1-5, with D uncertain. Germline V CDR1 and CDR2: LNHDA, SQIVND (reference sequence). Trimming removed 10 bases at V and 4 bases at J, with 11 bases between. The CDR3 totals 12 residues. The CDR3 DNA reads as TGTGCCACCAAGAGGGTGAATCAGCCCCAGCATTTT. This gives the protein CATKRVNQPQHF.

The chain couples TRBV5-1 to TRBJ2-1, with 8 bases fitting TRBD1. In germline, CDR1 is SGHRS, CDR2 YFSETQ. The CDR3 runs to 15 residues. Trimming removed 3 bases from V and 7 bases from J; junction bases left unmatched: 9. The CDR3 DNA reads TGCGCCAGCAGCTCTCCTGGACAGGGCAGGAATGAGCAGTTCTTC. This translates into CASSSPGQGRNEQFF.

This chain joins TRBV9 and TRBJ2-3; TRBD2 aligns across 9 bases. The trim removed 3 bases at V and 4 bases at J, leaving 15 bases unmatched. There are 18 residues in the CDR3. Germline V gives CDR1 SGDLS, CDR2 YYNGEE. CDR3 nucleotide sequence: TGTGCCAGCAGCGGACACCGTTTAGGACTAGCGTTTCCAGATACGCAGTATTTT. Protein sequence: CASSGHRLGLAFPDTQYF.

In nucleotides, the CDR3 is TGTGCCAGCAGCTTCGGCAGGGCCACCGCCTACGAGCAGTACTTC. Translated: CASSFGRATAYEQYF. This chain connects TRBV5-8 to TRBJ2-7, with D possibly TRBD1 on 5 matching bases. The CDR3 extends over 15 amino acids. Germline loops: CDR1 SGHTS, CDR2 YDEGEE. V lost 2 bases and J 2 bases, leaving 14 bases between the germline ends.

V usage is TRBV5-5 and J usage is TRBJ2-7; D gene ambiguous. The CDR3 runs to 17 residues. Between the trimmed V and J ends, which lost 1 base and 5 bases, there was a span of 22 bases. Germline CDR1 is SGHKS and CDR2 is YYEKEE (reference sequence). In nucleotides, the CDR3 is TGTGCCAGCAGCTTGTCCCCCCGAGGCCCCGAGATCCACGAGCAGTACTTC. This codes for CASSLSPRGPEIHEQYF.

V gene TRBV14 combines with J gene TRBJ1-2; D gene unclear. Germline loops: CDR1 SGHDN, CDR2 FVKESK. V lost 2 bases and J 7 bases, leaving 8 bases between the germline ends. The length of the CDR3 is 12 residues. CDR3 region: CASSQRGIGYTF. The CDR3 DNA sequence: TGTGCCAGCAGCCAACGGGGTATTGGCTACACCTTC.

The CDR3 bases are TGTGCCAGCAGCTTAGGTTCCCAGTACGAGCAGTACTTC. Its translation is CASSLGSQYEQYF. The rearrangement links TRBV11-2 to TRBJ2-7, with D unresolved. CDR1 and CDR2 (germline): SGHAT, FQNNGV. The CDR3 has 13 amino acids. V was shortened by 1 base and J by 4 bases, with 8 bases between the two germline ends. Combining the CDR3 with reference TRBV11-2 and TRBJ2-7 gives the whole variable domain EAGVAQSPRYKIIEKRQSVAFWCNPISGHATLYWYQQILGQGPKLLIQFQNNGVVDDSQLPKDRFSAERLKGVDSTLKIQPAKLEDSAVYLCASSLGSQYEQYFGPGTRLTVT.

In its sample, this clone was seen once. This sequence joins TRBV6-5 and TRBJ1-2; D remains unclear. This CDR3 contains 14 residues. CDR1 and CDR2 (germline): MNHEY, SVGAGI. The V end was cut by 0 bases, the J end by 9 bases, with 14 bases between. The CDR3: CASSYSEGLSRYTF. CDR3 nucleotides: TGTGCCAGCAGTTACTCGGAGGGATTATCGCGCTACACCTTC.